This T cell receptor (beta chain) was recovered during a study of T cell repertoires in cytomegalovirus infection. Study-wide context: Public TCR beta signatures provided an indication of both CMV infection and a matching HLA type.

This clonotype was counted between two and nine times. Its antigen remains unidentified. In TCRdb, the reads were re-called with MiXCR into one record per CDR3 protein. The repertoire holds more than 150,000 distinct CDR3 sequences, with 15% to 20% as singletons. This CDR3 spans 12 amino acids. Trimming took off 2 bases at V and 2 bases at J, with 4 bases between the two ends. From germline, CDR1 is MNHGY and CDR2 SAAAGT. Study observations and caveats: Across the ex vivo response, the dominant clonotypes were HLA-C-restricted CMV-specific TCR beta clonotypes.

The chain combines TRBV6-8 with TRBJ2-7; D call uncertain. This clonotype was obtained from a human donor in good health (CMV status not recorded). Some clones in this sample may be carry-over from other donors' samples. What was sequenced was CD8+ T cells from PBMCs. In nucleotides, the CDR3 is TGTGCCAGCAGTTACGCGACCTACGAGCAGTACTTC. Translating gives CASSYATYEQYF.